Listed below are T cell receptor beta chains from one sample, sequenced in a study of cytomegalovirus exposure and HLA in healthy donors. TCRdb's table, derived via immunoSEQ multiplex PCR, lists solely in-frame clones and lacks some. The table includes about 190,000 clones, around 80% detected once. The sample was PBMCs. These receptors all come from a woman aged 40 to 50 in good health and CMV-seronegative. Each CDR3 is given with its conserved first and last residue. D genes are given only for firm matches. Size is omitted from some rows. Given values are once, few, many or a class for expanded clones.

clone_size d_call j_call v_call cdr3_aa cdr3_nt
NA NA TRBJ2-1 TRBV4-2 CASEQGEGNEQFF TGTGCCAGCGAACAGGGTGAGGGGAATGAGCAGTTCTTC
NA TRBD1 TRBJ1-2 TRBV4-3 CASSPRDRDSDGYTF TGCGCCAGCAGCCCAAGGGACAGGGACTCGGATGGCTACACCTTC
few NA TRBJ2-1 TRBV29-1 CSVEGGYNEQFF TGCAGCGTTGAAGGAGGGTACAATGAGCAGTTCTTC
NA TRBD1 TRBJ1-1 TRBV5-5 CASQQGANTEAFF TGTGCCAGCCAACAGGGGGCGAACACTGAAGCTTTCTTT
NA TRBD1 TRBJ2-2 TRBV5-1 CASSQGAQGAIGELFF TGCGCCAGCAGTCAAGGGGCACAGGGGGCGATCGGGGAGCTGTTTTTT
NA TRBD1 TRBJ1-2 TRBV11-2 CASSLPGTGGGYTF TGTGCCAGCAGCTTACCGGGGACAGGGGGTGGCTACACCTTC
NA TRBD1 TRBJ1-1 TRBV7-6 CASSSGQGVPNGDTEAFF TGTGCCAGCAGCTCGGGACAGGGGGTGCCGAATGGTGACACTGAAGCTTTCTTT
NA NA TRBJ1-2 TRBV7-9 CASSLGQARVYGYTF TGTGCCAGCAGCTTAGGACAGGCCAGGGTCTATGGCTACACCTTC
NA NA TRBJ2-1 TRBV5-1 CASGTSPNEQFF TGCGCCAGTGGGACTTCCCCCAATGAGCAGTTCTTC
NA NA TRBJ2-1 TRBV27 CASSPQGYNEQFF TGTGCCAGCAGTCCCCAGGGATACAATGAGCAGTTCTTC
NA TRBD2 TRBJ2-7 TRBV6-5 CASSTATSGRYEQYF TGTGCCAGCAGTACGGCGACTAGCGGGAGGTACGAGCAGTACTTC
NA NA TRBJ2-5 TRBV9 CASGAAGLETQYF TGTGCCAGCGGGGCGGCAGGATTGGAGACCCAGTACTTC
NA TRBD2 TRBJ2-1 TRBV20-1 CSARGSGVQFF TGCAGTGCTAGAGGGAGCGGGGTGCAGTTCTTC
NA NA TRBJ1-1 TRBV7-2 CASSLVAGKAFF TGTGCCAGCAGCTTAGTGGCAGGGAAAGCTTTCTTT
NA TRBD1 TRBJ1-1 TRBV5-4 CASSLGQGEGAFF TGTGCCAGCAGCTTGGGACAGGGGGAGGGAGCTTTCTTT
NA TRBD1 TRBJ2-7 TRBV7-9 CASRNLPGQGDEQYF TGTGCCAGCCGCAACCTACCGGGACAGGGGGACGAGCAGTACTTC
NA TRBD1 TRBJ1-1 TRBV5-1 CASSFGLNQGAEAFF TGCGCCAGCAGCTTTGGTCTTAACCAGGGGGCTGAAGCTTTCTTT
few TRBD2 TRBJ2-3 TRBV4-2 CASSHLHLLADTSTDTQYF TGTGCCAGCAGCCACCTACACCTGCTAGCGGATACTAGCACAGATACGCAGTATTTT
NA NA TRBJ2-7 TRBV29-1 CSVLPGRGGYEQYF TGCAGCGTCCTACCTGGGAGAGGGGGCTACGAGCAGTACTTC
NA NA TRBJ1-5 TRBV19 CASSGLINQPQHF TGTGCCAGTAGCGGACTGATTAATCAGCCCCAGCATTTT
few TRBD1 TRBJ1-5 TRBV5-1 CASSADGQGTQPQHF TGCGCCAGCAGCGCAGACGGACAGGGGACACAGCCCCAGCATTTT
NA NA TRBJ2-7 TRBV5-1 CASSSPTGTFEQYF TGCGCCAGCAGCTCGCCGACAGGGACTTTCGAGCAGTACTTC
NA NA TRBJ2-1 TRBV7-8 CASSPWGRGANNEQFF TGTGCCAGCAGCCCATGGGGCCGCGGGGCTAACAATGAGCAGTTCTTC
NA TRBD2 TRBJ2-1 TRBV15 CATSPSGSRNEQFF TGTGCCACCAGCCCGAGCGGGAGCCGGAATGAGCAGTTCTTC